This T cell receptor (beta chain) was recovered during a study of Graves' ophthalmopathy and Graves' hyperthyroidism. Orbital computed tomography and thyroid ultrasound, along with TRAb, serum thyroxine and clinical symptoms, underpinned diagnosis. For this clonotype: Antigen unknown.

Study conclusions and caveats: A majority of expanded thyroid clonotypes exceeding 0.001 frequency were likewise present in blood.

Germline trimming cut 2 bases from V and 1 base from J; bases unmatched to any gene: 7. CDR1 and CDR2 from the germline V gene are SGHTA and FQGTGA. This CDR3 spans 17 amino acids. The authors amplified TCR beta CDR3 regions from RNA transcripts. HTBI primers were employed in first-round RT-PCR, then a second-round multiplex PCR followed. TCRdb recomputed calls from the multiplex PCR reads with MiXCR, one row per CDR3 protein. The data contain some 150,000 distinct CDR3 sequences, around two fifths of them singletons. Sequencing used peripheral blood. The chain links TRBV7-3 to TRBJ2-5, with TRBD2 matching 10 bases. This TCR was recovered from a man aged 25 to 40 with Graves' ophthalmopathy. In DNA form, the CDR3 reads TGTGCCAGCAGCTTATGGGGTAGCGGGGGGCTCCAAGAGACCCAGTACTTC. This encodes CASSLWGSGGLQETQYF.